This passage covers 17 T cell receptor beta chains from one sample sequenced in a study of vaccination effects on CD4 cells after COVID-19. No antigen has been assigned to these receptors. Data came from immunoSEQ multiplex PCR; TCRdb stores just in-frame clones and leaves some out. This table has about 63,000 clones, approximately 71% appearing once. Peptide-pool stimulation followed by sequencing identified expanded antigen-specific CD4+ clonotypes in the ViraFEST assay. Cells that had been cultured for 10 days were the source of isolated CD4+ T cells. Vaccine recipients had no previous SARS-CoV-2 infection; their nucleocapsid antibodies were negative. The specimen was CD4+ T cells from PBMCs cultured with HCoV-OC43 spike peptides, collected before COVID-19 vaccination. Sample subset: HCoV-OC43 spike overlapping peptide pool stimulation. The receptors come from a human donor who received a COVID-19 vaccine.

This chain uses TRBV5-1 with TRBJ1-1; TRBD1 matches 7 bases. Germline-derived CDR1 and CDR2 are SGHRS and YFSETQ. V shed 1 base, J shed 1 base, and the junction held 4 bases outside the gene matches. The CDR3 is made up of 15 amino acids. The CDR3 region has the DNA TGCGCCAGCAGCTTGCTAGGGACAGCGAACACTGAAGCTTTCTTT. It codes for CASSLLGTANTEAFF.

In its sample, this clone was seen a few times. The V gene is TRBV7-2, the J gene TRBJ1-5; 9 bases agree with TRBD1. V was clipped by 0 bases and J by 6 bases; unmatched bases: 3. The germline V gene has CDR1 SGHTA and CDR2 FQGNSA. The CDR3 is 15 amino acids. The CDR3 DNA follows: TGTGCCAGCAGCTTAGCCTGGACAGGGGTTCAGCCCCAGCATTTT. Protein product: CASSLAWTGVQPQHF. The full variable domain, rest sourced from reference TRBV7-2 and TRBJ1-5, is GAGVSQSPSNKVTEKGKDVELRCDPISGHTALYWYRQSLGQGLEFLIYFQGNSAPDKSGLPSDRFSAERTGGSVSTLTIQRTQQEDSAVYLCASSLAWTGVQPQHFGDGTRLSIL.

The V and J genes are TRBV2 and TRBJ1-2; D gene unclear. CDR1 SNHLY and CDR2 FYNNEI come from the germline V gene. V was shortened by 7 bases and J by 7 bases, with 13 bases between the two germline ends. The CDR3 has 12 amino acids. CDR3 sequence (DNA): TGTGCCAGCATTTTACCGAGCTCTGGCTACACCTTC. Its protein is CASILPSSGYTF.

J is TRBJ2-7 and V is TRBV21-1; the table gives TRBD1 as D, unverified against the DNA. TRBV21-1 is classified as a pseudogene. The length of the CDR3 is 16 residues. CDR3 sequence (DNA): TGTGCCAGCAGCCCTTATGGGTCCGGACAGGACTACGAGCAGTACGTC. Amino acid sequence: CASSPYGSGQDYEQYV.

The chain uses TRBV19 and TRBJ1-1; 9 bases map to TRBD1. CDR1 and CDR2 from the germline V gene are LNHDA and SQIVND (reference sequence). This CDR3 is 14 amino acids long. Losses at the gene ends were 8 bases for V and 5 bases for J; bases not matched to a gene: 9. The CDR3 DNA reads TGTGCCAGTCGAACAGGGGGCGCGAGTACTGAAGCTTTCTTT. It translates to CASRTGGASTEAFF.

The CDR3 nucleotides are TGTGCCAGCAGCTTAACGGGATACGAGCAGTACGTC. Translated: CASSLTGYEQYV. The V gene is TRBV7-9, the J gene TRBJ2-7, with a tentative D call TRBD2 (5 bases). Trimming stripped 2 bases from V and 4 bases from J, with 6 bases between. The V gene's germline CDR1 is SEHNR and CDR2 FQNEAQ (reference sequence). The CDR3 length is 12 residues.

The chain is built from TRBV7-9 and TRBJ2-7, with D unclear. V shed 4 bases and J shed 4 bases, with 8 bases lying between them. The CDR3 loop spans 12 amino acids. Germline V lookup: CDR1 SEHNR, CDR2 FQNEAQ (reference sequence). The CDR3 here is CASSSEIYEQYV. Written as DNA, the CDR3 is TGTGCCAGCAGCTCAGAGATTTACGAGCAGTACGTC.

CDR3 nucleotide sequence: TGTGCCACCAGCAGAGAAAGAACGGTCTATGGCTACACCTTC. Residues: CATSRERTVYGYTF. The genes are TRBV15 and TRBJ1-2; D is unclear. This CDR3 contains 14 residues. Per germline, CDR1 LNHNV and CDR2 YYDKDF (reference sequence). V lost 0 bases and J lost 4, with 9 bases in between.

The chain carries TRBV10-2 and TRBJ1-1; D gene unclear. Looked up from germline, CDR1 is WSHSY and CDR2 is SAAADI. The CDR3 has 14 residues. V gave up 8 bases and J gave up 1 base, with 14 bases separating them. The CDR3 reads CASRPSGPNTEAFF. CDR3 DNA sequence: TGCGCCAGCCGACCTTCTGGACCGAACACTGAAGCTTTCTTT.

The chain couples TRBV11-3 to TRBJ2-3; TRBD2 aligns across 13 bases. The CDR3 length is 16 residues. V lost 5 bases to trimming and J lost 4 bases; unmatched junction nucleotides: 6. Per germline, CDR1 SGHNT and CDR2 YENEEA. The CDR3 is CASSGRTSGGPDTQYF. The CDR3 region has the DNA TGTGCCAGCAGCGGACGGACTAGCGGGGGCCCAGATACGCAGTATTTT.

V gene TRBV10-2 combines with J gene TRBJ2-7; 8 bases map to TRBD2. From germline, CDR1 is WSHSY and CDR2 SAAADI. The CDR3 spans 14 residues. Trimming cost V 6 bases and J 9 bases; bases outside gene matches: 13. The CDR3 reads CASSATSGPLRQYV. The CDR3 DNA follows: TGCGCCAGCAGCGCTACTAGCGGACCCCTTCGGCAGTACGTC.

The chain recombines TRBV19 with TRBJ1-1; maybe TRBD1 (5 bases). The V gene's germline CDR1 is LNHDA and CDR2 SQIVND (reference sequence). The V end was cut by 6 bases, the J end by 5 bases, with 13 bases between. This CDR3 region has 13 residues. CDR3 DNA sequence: TGTGCCAGTAGCATTCAGGGAGGAACTGAAGCTTTCTTT. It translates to CASSIQGGTEAFF.

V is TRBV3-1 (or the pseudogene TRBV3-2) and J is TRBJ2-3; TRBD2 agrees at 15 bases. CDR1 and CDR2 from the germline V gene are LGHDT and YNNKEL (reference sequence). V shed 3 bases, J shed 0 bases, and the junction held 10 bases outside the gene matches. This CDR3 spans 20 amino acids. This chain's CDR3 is CASSHYRTSGGASSTDTQYF. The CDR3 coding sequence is TGTGCCAGCAGCCACTATAGGACTAGCGGGGGGGCCTCGAGCACAGATACGCAGTATTTT.

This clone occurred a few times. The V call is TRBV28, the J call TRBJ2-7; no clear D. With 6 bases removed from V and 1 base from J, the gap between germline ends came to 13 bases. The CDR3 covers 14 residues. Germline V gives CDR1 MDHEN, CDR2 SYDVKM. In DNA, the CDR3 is TGTGCCAGCAGCTCCTCCGGCCCATCCTACGAGCAGTACGTC. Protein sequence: CASSSSGPSYEQYV.

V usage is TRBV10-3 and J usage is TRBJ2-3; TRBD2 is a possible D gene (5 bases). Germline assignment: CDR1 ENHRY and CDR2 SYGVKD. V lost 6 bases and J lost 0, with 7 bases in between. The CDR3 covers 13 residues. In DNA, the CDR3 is TGTGCCATCAGGGACTCCAGCACAGATACGCAGTATTTT. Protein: CAIRDSSTDTQYF.

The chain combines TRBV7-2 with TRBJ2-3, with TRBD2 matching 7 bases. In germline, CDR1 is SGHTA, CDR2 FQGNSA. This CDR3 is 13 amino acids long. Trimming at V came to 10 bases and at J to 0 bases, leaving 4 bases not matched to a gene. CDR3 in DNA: TGTGCCATCCGACTAGCTAGCACAGATACGCAGTATTTT. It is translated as CAIRLASTDTQYF.

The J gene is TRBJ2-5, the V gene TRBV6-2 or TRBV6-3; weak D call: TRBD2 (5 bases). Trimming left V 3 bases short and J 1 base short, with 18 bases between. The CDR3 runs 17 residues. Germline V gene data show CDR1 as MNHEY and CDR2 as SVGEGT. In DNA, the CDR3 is TGTGCCAGCAGTTATTACCTGAGCGGTTCATCCCAAGAGACCCAGTACTTC. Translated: CASSYYLSGSSQETQYF.